This T cell receptor (beta chain) originates from a study of cytomegalovirus exposure and HLA in healthy donors. Study-level points and caveats: Earlier analysis found most TCR beta V segments productive about 90% or about 30% of the time.

This PCR relied on a set of 60 Vbeta primers and 13 Jbeta primers. Method: immunoSEQ multiplex PCR; TCRdb's copy keeps in-frame clones and lacks some. In the table there are some 140,000 clones, roughly 79% of which are singletons. CDR1 is SGHVS and CDR2 is FQNEAQ in the germline V gene. The length of the CDR3 is 17 residues. V was pared by 3 bases and J by 0 bases, with 15 bases between. Details on this clone: Its antigen is not identified.

The rearrangement uses TRBV7-8 and TRBJ1-5, with unresolved D. This TCR was sampled from a man aged 18 to 29 in good health and CMV-seronegative. Material: PBMCs. This CDR3 reads CASSFSVQRGSNQPQHF. The CDR3 DNA follows: TGTGCCAGCAGCTTTAGTGTCCAGCGAGGTAGCAATCAGCCCCAGCATTTT.